This T cell receptor beta chain derives from a study of T cell changes during pregnancy in multiple sclerosis. The assay was immunoSEQ multiplex PCR, and TCRdb's table has in-frame clones only and misses some. The repertoire holds about 100,000 clones, with around 92% as singletons. The length of the CDR3 is 13 residues. CDR1 MNHEY and CDR2 SMNVEV come from the germline V gene (reference sequence). Trimming removed 8 bases at V and 4 bases at J, with 15 bases between. V is TRBV27 and J is TRBJ2-7, with D maybe TRBD1 (6 bases). The sequencing used peripheral blood, collected after pregnancy. This clonotype originated in a female donor with multiple sclerosis, enrolled in a pregnancy study. CDR3 nucleotide sequence: TGTGCCAGCCAGGGAACAGGGAAGTACGAGCAGTACTTC. Its translation is CASQGTGKYEQYF.